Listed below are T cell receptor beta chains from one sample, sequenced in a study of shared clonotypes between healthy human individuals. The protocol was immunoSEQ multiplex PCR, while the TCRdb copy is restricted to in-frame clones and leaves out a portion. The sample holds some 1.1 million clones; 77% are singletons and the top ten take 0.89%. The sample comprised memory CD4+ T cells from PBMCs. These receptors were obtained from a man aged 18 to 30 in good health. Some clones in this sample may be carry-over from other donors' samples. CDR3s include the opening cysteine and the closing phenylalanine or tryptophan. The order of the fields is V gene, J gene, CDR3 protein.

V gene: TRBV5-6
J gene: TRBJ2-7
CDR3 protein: CASSLGGYEQYF

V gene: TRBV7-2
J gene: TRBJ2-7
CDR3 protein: CASSSDTSGGYF

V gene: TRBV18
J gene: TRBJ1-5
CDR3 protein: CASSPNAGRGNQPQHF

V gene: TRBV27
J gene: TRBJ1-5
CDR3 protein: CASRILGVNQPQHF

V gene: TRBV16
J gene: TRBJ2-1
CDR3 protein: CASSLKTGEQFF

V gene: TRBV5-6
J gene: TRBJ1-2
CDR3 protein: CASSLGRVDYGYTF

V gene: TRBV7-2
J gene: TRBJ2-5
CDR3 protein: CASSLIQETQYF

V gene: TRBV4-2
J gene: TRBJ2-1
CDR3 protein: CASSQDGYYVLQFF

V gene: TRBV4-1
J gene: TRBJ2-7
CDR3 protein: CASSRLEGDEQYF

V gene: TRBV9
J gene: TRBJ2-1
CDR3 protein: CASSVGGAGVRNNEQFF

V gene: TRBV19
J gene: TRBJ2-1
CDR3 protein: CASSIAPSAGLENEQFF

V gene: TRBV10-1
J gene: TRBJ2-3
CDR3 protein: CASSEGGPDTQYF

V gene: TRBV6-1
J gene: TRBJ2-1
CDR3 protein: CASSEALVTGGQFF

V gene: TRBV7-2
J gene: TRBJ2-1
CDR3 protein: CASSAQGARNEQFF

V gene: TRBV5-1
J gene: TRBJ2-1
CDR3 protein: CASSPGGTINNEQFF

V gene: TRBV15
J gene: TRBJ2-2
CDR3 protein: CATQGDRGLGELFF

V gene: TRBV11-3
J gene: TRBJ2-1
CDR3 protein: CASSLGVVLEQFF

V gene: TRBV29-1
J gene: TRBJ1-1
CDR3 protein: CSVDRAGTGNTEAFF

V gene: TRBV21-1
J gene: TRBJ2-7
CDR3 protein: CASSKSGTETYEQYF

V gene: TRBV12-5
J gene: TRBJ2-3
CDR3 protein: CASGSEGDTQYF

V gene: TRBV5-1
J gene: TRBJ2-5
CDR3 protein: CASSFGRTQETQYF

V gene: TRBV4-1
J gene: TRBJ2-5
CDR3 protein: CASSLIGGLAGQETQYF

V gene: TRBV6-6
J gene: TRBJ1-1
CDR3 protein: CASRNRGHGNTEAFF